The clone carrying this T cell receptor beta chain was seen a few times. Antigen specificity is unknown. Unique-molecular-identifier-tagged TCR beta cDNA libraries were used. A population of about 1 to 11 million T cells gave rise to roughly 0.5 million cDNA molecules. In TCRdb, the PCR reads were re-called with MiXCR into one record per CDR3 protein. This sample has approximately 460,000 distinct CDR3 sequences, with nearly 45% found just once. This specimen comes from a study of post-analysis software for immune sequencing data. For the study at large: Recorded disease courses covered relapsing-remitting, secondary progressive and progressive-relapsing multiple sclerosis. Some patients had no subtype annotation. Study-level points and caveats: Patients carried roughly 5 TRBV segments more frequently than controls did, and TRBV5-6, TRBV5-1 and TRBV20-1 were among them. Normalized Chao1 diversity in multiple sclerosis patients fell significantly below that of controls. Those samples that were prepared in the same batch co-clustered strongly by F measure.

Deletions cut 4 bases from V and 3 bases from J, with 12 bases between. CDR1 and CDR2 from the germline V gene are ENHRY and SYGVKD. The CDR3 is made up of 14 amino acids. The receptor was derived from a girl aged 10 to 17 with multiple sclerosis. Sequencing used blood. This chain links TRBV10-3 with TRBJ1-2, with D possibly TRBD1 on 5 matching bases. The CDR3 DNA is TGTGCCATCAGTGGGGGGGGACCCTACTATGGCTACACCTTC. It is translated as CAISGGGPYYGYTF.